This note documents a single TCR beta chain sequence. This clonotype was counted at least ten times. Its target antigen remains unknown. The record has no base qualities; no much larger clone is one base away. Libraries were prepared through 5' RACE. The sequencing machine was a NextSeq 500. To correct for sequencing error and PCR bias, the TCR library protocol tagged individual cDNA molecules with unique molecular identifiers. TCR alpha and beta chains were both sequenced, and the abundances of alpha and beta sequences in each sample were closely correlated with each other. The paper's processing steps were these. V gene, J gene and CDR3 annotation of TCR sequences was performed with Decombinator V4. Expanded TCRs were defined as changing significantly between any two time points under a Poisson model with p below 0.0001. Abundances of TCRs were expressed as counts per million after normalisation to the total number of TCRs sequenced in each sample. TRAV1-2 paired with TRAJ12, TRAJ20 or TRAJ33 defined MAIT TCRs, while TRAV10 paired with TRAJ18 defined iNKT TCRs. VDJdb, accessed 1 November 2021, was searched for CMV, EBV and SARS-CoV-2 annotated TCRs, with TCRs annotated for multiple antigens excluded. Using fastp at Q25 and MiXCR, TCRdb reprocessed the public reads and kept productive beta chains. Each CDR3 protein gets just one entry, which takes the most common genes and DNA from the rows behind it. TCRdb, rather than the study authors, made the V and J calls. The sample table lists 95,000 to 110,000 distinct CDR3 sequences, 8.5% to 14% of them with a count of one. The ten largest clonotypes hold approximately 7.3% of the sample.

This sample stems from a study of early T cells in non-severe SARS-CoV-2 infection (dated by TCRdb to about 2021). About the study as a whole: Because TCR sequencing was done on bulk RNA from unsorted whole blood, the alpha and beta chains could not be paired.

Broader findings and caveats from the paper: Matching against VDJdb was skewed toward anti-spike CD8 responses, likely underestimated virus-specific expansions, and missed private and CD4 specificities.

There are 15 amino acids in the CDR3, from cysteine to phenylalanine inclusive. Only CDR3 DNA remains: 45 bases, in frame from the first base. As encoded in the germline V gene, CDR1 is MDHEN while CDR2 is SYDVKM. V and J lose 4 bases and 3 bases, and a span of 16 bases separates them. This was a case-control study nested in a cohort of healthcare workers in London, UK, who had nasopharyngeal swab PCR tests and blood samples taken every week. Between 23 and 31 March 2020, the week of the UK lockdown, healthcare workers were enrolled and then followed up weekly for as long as 16 weeks. The sequence joins TRBV28 to TRBJ2-7; TRBD2 could be the D gene, as 6 bases match. This TCR was sampled from an adult who was a healthcare worker with PCR-confirmed SARS-CoV-2 infection or an uninfected control (not recorded which). Source material: whole blood. DNA sequence: TGTGCCAGCAGTTCCCTACAGAGCGGGCGCTACGAGCAGTACTTC. Translated, it reads CASSSLQSGRYEQYF. Supplemented by the reference TRBV28 and TRBJ2-7 proteins around the CDR3, the complete variable domain is DVKVTQSSRYLVKRTGEKVFLECVQDMDHENMFWYRQDPGLGLRLIYFSYDVKMKEKGDIPEGYSVSREKKERFSLILESASTNQTSMYLCASSSLQSGRYEQYFGPGTRLTVT.